These T cell receptor beta chains were read from a single sample in a study of T-cell memory formation after mild COVID-19. Using its own MiXCR run on the 5' RACE reads, TCRdb lists one record per CDR3 protein. This table has about 150,000 distinct CDR3 sequences, 19% appearing once. Material for sequencing was PBMCs or a T cell subset sorted from them (not recorded which). The receptors shown here come from an adult woman who had mild COVID-19 (a few samples of this study predate the infection). Cell type and time point are not known. The CDR3 runs from the conserved cysteine through the conserved F or W. Fields, in order: clone size, J gene, V gene, D gene, CDR3 protein, CDR3 DNA. The D gene is left open where the match is weak. The size entry is marked missing in some rows and otherwise reads once, few, many or a size class.

size: .
J: TRBJ2-1
V: TRBV24-1
D: .
CDR3: CATSDFGLVKNEQFF
DNA: TGTGCCACCAGTGATTTTGGGCTCGTAAAAAATGAGCAGTTCTTC

size: .
J: TRBJ1-6
V: TRBV6-5
D: .
CDR3: CASSYSGVWNYNSPLHF
DNA: TGTGCCAGCAGTTACTCCGGGGTGTGGAATTATAATTCACCCCTCCACTTT

size: many
J: TRBJ1-1
V: TRBV29-1
D: TRBD1
CDR3: CSVRRTGGNTEAFF
DNA: TGCAGCGTTCGGAGGACAGGTGGGAACACTGAAGCTTTCTTT

size: few
J: TRBJ2-1
V: TRBV20-1
D: TRBD2
CDR3: CSAHSTSDPDIEQFF
DNA: TGCAGTGCTCACTCAACTAGCGATCCCGATATTGAGCAGTTCTTC

size: few
J: TRBJ1-4
V: TRBV20-1
D: .
CDR3: CSARGVAGDTAKLFF
DNA: TGCAGTGCTAGAGGGGTGGCAGGGGACACCGCAAAACTGTTTTTT

size: few
J: TRBJ2-1
V: TRBV4-3
D: TRBD2
CDR3: CASSQDAGLERNEQFF
DNA: TGCGCCAGCAGCCAAGATGCGGGACTAGAGCGGAATGAGCAGTTCTTC

size: few
J: TRBJ2-5
V: TRBV2
D: TRBD2
CDR3: CASKLLAGSQETQYF
DNA: TGTGCCAGCAAACTTCTAGCGGGGAGCCAAGAGACCCAGTACTTC

size: .
J: TRBJ2-1
V: TRBV18
D: .
CDR3: CASSPPGRRSSYNEQFF
DNA: TGTGCCAGCTCACCACCGGGGAGGAGGAGCTCCTACAATGAGCAGTTCTTC

size: many
J: TRBJ2-1
V: TRBV20-1
D: .
CDR3: CSASSRDNEQFF
DNA: TGCAGTGCTAGCTCGAGGGACAATGAGCAGTTCTTC

size: few
J: TRBJ2-5
V: TRBV20-1
D: .
CDR3: CSARGGRSYQETQYF
DNA: TGCAGTGCTAGAGGCGGCCGCTCCTACCAAGAGACCCAGTACTTC

size: .
J: TRBJ2-1
V: TRBV7-8
D: TRBD1
CDR3: CASSLAFAGGGGNEQFF
DNA: TGTGCCAGCAGCTTAGCGTTCGCAGGGGGCGGCGGCAATGAGCAGTTCTTC

size: .
J: TRBJ2-7
V: TRBV7-2
D: .
CDR3: CASSPRPPDTELSYEQYF
DNA: TGTGCCAGCAGCCCCCGGCCCCCGGACACTGAGCTCTCCTACGAGCAGTACTTC

size: many
J: TRBJ2-3
V: TRBV27
D: .
CDR3: CASSFSRRSTDTQYF
DNA: TGTGCCAGCAGTTTTTCGAGAAGAAGCACAGATACGCAGTATTTT

size: few
J: TRBJ2-3
V: TRBV2
D: .
CDR3: CASRRRLASTDTQYF
DNA: TGTGCCAGCAGGAGACGGCTAGCCAGCACAGATACGCAGTATTTT

size: few
J: TRBJ2-2
V: TRBV5-1
D: .
CDR3: CASSLTVNTGELFF
DNA: TGCGCCAGCAGCTTGACTGTTAACACCGGGGAGCTGTTTTTT

size: .
J: TRBJ2-3
V: TRBV7-3
D: .
CDR3: CASSLVSGVTDTQYF
DNA: TGTGCCAGCAGCTTAGTTTCGGGAGTTACAGATACGCAGTATTTT

size: .
J: TRBJ1-5
V: TRBV7-2
D: TRBD1
CDR3: CASSSRTGNQPQHF
DNA: TGTGCCAGCAGCTCCAGGACAGGGAACCAGCCCCAGCATTTT

size: many
J: TRBJ2-7
V: TRBV4-3
D: .
CDR3: CASSQYLAYSYEQYF
DNA: TGCGCCAGCAGCCAGTACCTAGCTTACTCCTACGAGCAGTACTTC

size: .
J: TRBJ1-2
V: TRBV6-6
D: .
CDR3: CASTLGLAYGYTF
DNA: TGTGCCAGCACCCTTGGTCTAGCATATGGCTACACCTTC

size: few
J: TRBJ2-2
V: TRBV5-1
D: TRBD2
CDR3: CASSATSGETGELFF
DNA: TGCGCCAGCAGCGCGACTAGCGGGGAAACCGGGGAGCTGTTTTTT

size: .
J: TRBJ2-7
V: TRBV7-3
D: TRBD2
CDR3: CASSPPSSGEAYEQYF
DNA: TGTGCCAGCAGCCCCCCGTCAAGCGGGGAGGCGTACGAGCAGTACTTC

size: .
J: TRBJ1-3
V: TRBV7-2
D: .
CDR3: CASSPVAGGNTIYF
DNA: TGTGCCAGCAGCCCCGTAGCGGGTGGAAACACCATATATTTT

size: few
J: TRBJ2-3
V: TRBV7-3
D: TRBD1
CDR3: CASSLGDRGTQYF
DNA: TGTGCCAGCAGCTTAGGGGACAGAGGTACGCAGTATTTT

size: few
J: TRBJ2-7
V: TRBV7-2
D: .
CDR3: CASSLGSGAYEQYF
DNA: TGTGCCAGCAGCTTAGGGTCAGGGGCCTACGAGCAGTACTTC

size: few
J: TRBJ2-1
V: TRBV24-1
D: TRBD2
CDR3: CATSDLAGAYNEQFF
DNA: TGTGCCACCAGTGACCTAGCGGGAGCCTACAATGAGCAGTTCTTC

size: .
J: TRBJ2-5
V: TRBV12-3/TRBV12-4
D: TRBD1
CDR3: CASSLSVTGGWETQYF
DNA: TGTGCCAGCAGTCTATCCGTGACAGGGGGCTGGGAGACCCAGTACTTC

size: .
J: TRBJ2-3
V: TRBV7-2
D: .
CDR3: CASSTDTQYF
DNA: TGTGCCAGCAGCACCGATACGCAGTATTTT

size: few
J: TRBJ1-3
V: TRBV5-1
D: .
CDR3: CASSGDNGNTIYF
DNA: TGCGCCAGCAGCGGAGACAATGGAAACACCATATATTTT

size: few
J: TRBJ1-3
V: TRBV18
D: .
CDR3: CASSPPYSAGNTIYF
DNA: TGTGCCAGCTCACCACCGTATTCGGCGGGAAACACCATATATTTT

size: few
J: TRBJ2-3
V: TRBV5-5
D: TRBD2
CDR3: CASSFGGITDTQYF
DNA: TGTGCCAGCAGCTTCGGGGGGATCACAGATACGCAGTATTTT

size: .
J: TRBJ1-4
V: TRBV4-3
D: .
CDR3: CASSQDTSRAENEKLFF
DNA: TGCGCCAGCAGCCAAGATACGAGTAGGGCCGAGAATGAAAAACTGTTTTTT

size: .
J: TRBJ2-2
V: TRBV2
D: .
CDR3: CASLVGGSTGELFF
DNA: TGTGCCAGTTTAGTAGGGGGGAGCACCGGGGAGCTGTTTTTT

size: .
J: TRBJ2-1
V: TRBV12-3/TRBV12-4
D: .
CDR3: CASRLPSASSYNEQFF
DNA: TGTGCCAGCAGGCTCCCTAGCGCGAGCTCCTACAATGAGCAGTTCTTC

size: .
J: TRBJ2-2
V: TRBV6-1
D: .
CDR3: CASSVEGLYTGELFF
DNA: TGTGCCAGCAGTGTGGAGGGACTTTACACCGGGGAGCTGTTTTTT

size: .
J: TRBJ2-7
V: TRBV29-1
D: .
CDR3: CSVEQGPLEQYF
DNA: TGCAGCGTTGAACAGGGGCCACTTGAGCAGTACTTC

size: .
J: TRBJ1-1
V: TRBV6-6
D: .
CDR3: CASRLDRLNTEAFF
DNA: TGTGCCAGCAGGTTGGATAGGCTGAACACTGAAGCTTTCTTT

size: .
J: TRBJ2-7
V: TRBV6-1
D: TRBD1
CDR3: CASQPGQGVHEQYF
DNA: TGTGCCAGCCAGCCGGGACAGGGTGTCCACGAGCAGTACTTC

size: .
J: TRBJ2-7
V: TRBV11-2
D: TRBD1
CDR3: CASRLQGSSYEQYF
DNA: TGTGCCAGCAGACTACAGGGGAGCTCCTACGAGCAGTACTTC

size: .
J: TRBJ1-1
V: TRBV6-5
D: .
CDR3: CASSYLRGAEAFF
DNA: TGTGCCAGCAGTTACCTCAGGGGAGCTGAAGCTTTCTTT

size: .
J: TRBJ2-3
V: TRBV2
D: TRBD1
CDR3: CASSLDRGNTQYF
DNA: TGTGCCAGCAGTCTCGACAGGGGAAATACGCAGTATTTT

size: .
J: TRBJ2-2
V: TRBV6-5
D: .
CDR3: CASSYRRVGNTGELFF
DNA: TGTGCCAGCAGTTATAGGAGGGTCGGAAACACCGGGGAGCTGTTTTTT

size: .
J: TRBJ2-4
V: TRBV27
D: .
CDR3: CASSLSALAKNIQYF
DNA: TGTGCCAGCAGTTTAAGTGCATTAGCCAAAAACATTCAGTACTTC

size: few
J: TRBJ2-5
V: TRBV7-9
D: .
CDR3: CASSPTPVAGRETQYF
DNA: TGTGCCAGCAGCCCGACCCCAGTGGCCGGGCGAGAGACCCAGTACTTC

size: .
J: TRBJ1-1
V: TRBV6-2/TRBV6-3
D: .
CDR3: CASTLGGITEAFF
DNA: TGTGCCAGCACCCTAGGGGGGATCACTGAAGCTTTCTTT

size: few
J: TRBJ2-2
V: TRBV20-1
D: .
CDR3: CSARGQGNTGELFF
DNA: TGCAGTGCTAGAGGGCAGGGAAACACCGGGGAGCTGTTTTTT

size: once
J: TRBJ1-2
V: TRBV12-3/TRBV12-4
D: .
CDR3: CASSLQVLDGYTF
DNA: TGTGCCAGCAGTTTACAGGTGTTGGATGGCTACACCTTC

size: few
J: TRBJ1-1
V: TRBV20-1
D: .
CDR3: CSARRAVSESAFF
DNA: TGCAGTGCTAGAAGGGCCGTTAGCGAGTCAGCTTTCTTT

size: .
J: TRBJ2-1
V: TRBV5-1
D: .
CDR3: CASSLEGLYNEQFF
DNA: TGCGCCAGCAGCTTGGAGGGACTTTACAATGAGCAGTTCTTC

size: .
J: TRBJ2-5
V: TRBV29-1
D: .
CDR3: CSVDPPGANF
DNA: TGCAGCGTTGACCCTCCGGGGGCCAACTTC

size: .
J: TRBJ2-3
V: TRBV12-3/TRBV12-4
D: TRBD1
CDR3: CASSDRGSITDTQYF
DNA: TGTGCCAGCAGTGACAGGGGGTCTATCACAGATACGCAGTATTTT

size: .
J: TRBJ1-4
V: TRBV5-1
D: .
CDR3: CASSLDGRNEKLFF
DNA: TGCGCCAGCAGCCTGGACGGCCGGAATGAAAAACTGTTTTTT

size: many
J: TRBJ1-4
V: TRBV24-1
D: TRBD1
CDR3: CATSEPPGDRGEKLFF
DNA: TGTGCCACCAGTGAGCCCCCAGGGGACAGGGGTGAAAAACTGTTTTTT

size: few
J: TRBJ2-1
V: TRBV4-3
D: .
CDR3: CASSRRQSYNEQFF
DNA: TGCGCCAGCAGCCGTCGGCAATCCTACAATGAGCAGTTCTTC

size: few
J: TRBJ1-5
V: TRBV20-1
D: TRBD1
CDR3: CSGRPRDRGYSNQPQHF
DNA: TGCAGTGGACGCCCCCGGGACAGGGGATACAGCAATCAGCCCCAGCATTTT

size: .
J: TRBJ1-1
V: TRBV14
D: TRBD1
CDR3: CASSHRGQLNTEAFF
DNA: TGTGCCAGCAGCCACAGGGGACAGCTCAACACTGAAGCTTTCTTT

size: few
J: TRBJ2-5
V: TRBV15
D: TRBD2
CDR3: CATSGGLAGGQETQYF
DNA: TGTGCCACCAGCGGGGGACTAGCGGGAGGGCAAGAGACCCAGTACTTC

size: .
J: TRBJ1-1
V: TRBV5-1
D: TRBD1
CDR3: CASSLDRGNTEAFF
DNA: TGCGCCAGCAGCTTGGACAGGGGGAACACTGAAGCTTTCTTT

size: .
J: TRBJ1-1
V: TRBV5-1
D: TRBD1
CDR3: CASSLEGQGVSTEAFF
DNA: TGCGCCAGCAGCTTGGAGGGACAGGGGGTGAGCACTGAAGCTTTCTTT

size: many
J: TRBJ2-7
V: TRBV5-5
D: .
CDR3: CASSLAAATRGYEQYF
DNA: TGTGCCAGCAGCTTGGCGGCGGCCACACGGGGATACGAGCAGTACTTC

size: .
J: TRBJ2-2
V: TRBV29-1
D: TRBD2
CDR3: CSVGGTSIGGELFF
DNA: TGCAGCGTGGGAGGGACTAGCATAGGCGGGGAGCTGTTTTTT